This TCR beta chain was documented in a study of T cell repertoires in cytomegalovirus infection (dated by TCRdb to 2018 to 2020). With regard to the full study: Donor HLA type was relevant to the analysis, because carriage of CMV infection together with the matching HLA type was indicated by public TCR beta signatures. What the research found in general, with its limitations: Carriers of CMV infection plus the relevant HLA type were discriminated by the cumulative frequency of public TCR beta family members in the study cohort and in an independent roughly 400-donor cohort. The ex vivo response was dominated by HLA-C-restricted CMV-specific TCR beta clonotypes, which also provided the single most frequent clonotype in two of eight donors.

Sequences MNHEY (CDR1) and SVGAGI (CDR2) are obtained from the germline V gene. Trimming takes 2 bases from V and 1 base from J, and the germline ends sit 11 bases apart. The CDR3 goes from the cysteine to the phenylalanine over 15 residues. Just the 45-base CDR3 DNA is kept, in frame starting at base 1. Instrument used: Illumina HiSeq 1500. Using fastp at Q25 and MiXCR, TCRdb reprocessed the public reads and kept productive beta chains. Every distinct CDR3 protein forms one entry, paired with its most common genes and DNA. The sample table lists a few hundred thousand distinct CDR3 sequences, about a sixth of them with a count of one. Approximately 12% of the sample is taken by the ten largest. About this clonotype itself: Which antigen it targets is not known. Within one base of it there is no much larger clone, and no base qualities were kept.

The TCR originated in a human donor in good health (CMV status not recorded). Some clones in this sample may be carry-over from other donors' samples. The source material was PBMCs. This sequence uses TRBV6-5 and TRBJ1-1; no D gene is confidently identified. The CDR3 here reads CASSYTQSGNTEAFF. The nucleotide sequence reads as follows: TGTGCCAGCAGTTACACACAGTCGGGGAACACTGAAGCTTTCTTT.